The 11 T cell receptor beta chains in this list originate from one sample, sequenced in a study of blood T cell repertoires in COVID-19. Only in-frame clones appear in the TCRdb table, and some are missing; sequencing was by immunoSEQ multiplex PCR. The sample contains about 160,000 clones, 75% to 85% of which appear only once. What was sequenced was peripheral blood. The receptors were gathered from a human donor in a cohort sampled during active COVID-19.

The chain is built from TRBV30 and TRBJ2-7; possible D gene TRBD1, 6 bases. Germline CDR1 GTSNPN, CDR2 SVGIG (reference sequence). V lost 5 bases and J lost 1, with 12 bases in between. The CDR3 covers 13 residues. DNA of the CDR3: TGTGCCTGGTGGGACACGCTTTCCTACGAGCAGTACTTC. Amino acids: CAWWDTLSYEQYF.

The genes are TRBV14 and TRBJ2-5; TRBD2 might be the D (6 bases). The germline gives CDR1 SGHDN, CDR2 FVKESK. V was pared by 0 bases and J by 7 bases, with 15 bases between. This CDR3 has 15 residues. CDR3 DNA sequence: TGTGCCAGCAGCCAAGATAGGGGCGGCGGGGTGACCCAGTACTTC. It codes for CASSQDRGGGVTQYF.

This clone has ten or more counts. The rearrangement uses TRBV9 and TRBJ2-2; 10 positions agree with TRBD2. Germline CDR1 SGDLS, CDR2 YYNGEE. The length of the CDR3 is 17 residues. The junction had 12 bases not matched to a gene; V was cut back by 4 bases and J by 6 bases. CDR3: CASSLSIAGGSSGELFF. The CDR3 nucleotides read TGTGCCAGCAGCTTGTCCATAGCGGGAGGAAGTTCCGGGGAGCTGTTTTTT.

The genes are TRBV10-3 and TRBJ2-7; 11 bases map to TRBD2. From germline, CDR1 is ENHRY and CDR2 SYGVKD. V dropped 0 bases and J dropped 3; count of bases not matched to a gene: 1. This CDR3 has 15 amino acids. The CDR3 region is CAISESGLAVYEQYF. CDR3 in DNA: TGTGCCATCAGTGAGTCGGGACTAGCGGTCTACGAGCAGTACTTC.

The CDR3 DNA is TGCGCCAGCAGCCCGACGGACAGAAGGACTGAAGCTTTCTTT. It is translated as CASSPTDRRTEAFF. V and J are TRBV5-1 and TRBJ1-1, with a tentative D call TRBD1 (6 bases). The CDR3 runs 14 residues. The V gene lost 4 bases and the J gene lost 5 bases, with 15 bases spanning the gap. CDR1 SGHRS and CDR2 YFSETQ come from the germline V gene. The whole variable domain, remainder taken from reference TRBV5-1 and TRBJ1-1, is KAGVTQTPRYLIKTRGQQVTLSCSPISGHRSVSWYQQTPGQGLQFLFEYFSETQRNKGNFPGRFSGRQFSNSRSEMNVSTLELGDSALYLCASSPTDRRTEAFFGQGTRLTVV.

The CDR3 DNA reads as TGTGCCAGCAGCTTGGAGGGGAGGGGGTTGGACGAGCAGTACTTC. This translates into CASSLEGRGLDEQYF. The chain is built from TRBV5-5 and TRBJ2-7, with D possibly being TRBD2 (7 bases). The CDR3 totals 15 residues. The germline V gene has CDR1 SGHKS and CDR2 YYEKEE (reference sequence). With 0 bases removed from V and 5 bases from J, the gap between germline ends came to 15 bases.

The rearrangement joins TRBV4-3 to TRBJ1-1; maybe TRBD1 (5 bases). Trimming took 5 bases from V and 11 from J, leaving 15 bases between them. Per germline, CDR1 LGHNA and CDR2 YSLEER. The length of the CDR3 is 12 residues. The CDR3 spells CASSSYGGTAFF. DNA of the CDR3: TGCGCCAGCAGCTCCTATGGAGGGACGGCTTTCTTT.

The V gene is TRBV4-3, the J gene TRBJ2-1, with no clear D. The CDR3 loop spans 16 amino acids. Per germline, CDR1 LGHNA and CDR2 YSLEER. V was trimmed by 4 bases and J by 5 bases, leaving 18 bases between them. The CDR3 is CASSPERRGADNEQFF. The CDR3, as DNA: TGCGCCAGCAGCCCCGAGAGGAGAGGAGCTGACAATGAGCAGTTCTTC.

The chain carries TRBV13 and TRBJ2-1, with D perhaps TRBD2 (5 bases). CDR1 is PRHDT and CDR2 is FYEKMQ in the germline V gene (reference sequence). The V gene lost 3 bases and the J gene lost 4 bases, with 16 bases spanning the gap. The CDR3 loop spans 16 amino acids. CDR3 sequence: CASSFPAGSSYNEQFF. In DNA, the CDR3 is TGTGCCAGCAGCTTTCCGGCGGGCAGTTCGTACAATGAGCAGTTCTTC.

The rearrangement links TRBV30 to TRBJ1-2, with TRBD1 as a possible D gene (5 bases). The V gene lost 7 bases and the J gene lost 4 bases, with 16 bases spanning the gap. In germline, CDR1 is GTSNPN, CDR2 SVGIG (reference sequence). The CDR3 runs to 13 residues. The CDR3 coding sequence is TGTGCCTTGGACATCCTAAACTCCTATGGCTACACCTTC. Translated: CALDILNSYGYTF.

The chain carries TRBV25-1 and TRBJ2-7; TRBD2 aligns across 7 bases. CDR3 length equals 15 residues. J was trimmed by 5 bases and V by 1 base; bases with no gene match: 8. Germline loops: CDR1 MGHDK, CDR2 SYGVNS. This CDR3 is CASSESAGDNDEQYF. CDR3 sequence (DNA): TGTGCCAGCAGTGAATCCGCGGGAGATAACGACGAGCAGTACTTC.